This T cell receptor (beta chain) was profiled in a study of T cells after posttransplantation cyclophosphamide listed by TCRdb under 2016. About the study as a whole: T cell repertoire reconstitution was tracked by TRB sequencing after myeloablative bone marrow transplantation in which posttransplantation cyclophosphamide was used as GVHD prophylaxis. Antigen receptor sequencing covered samples from 35 PTCy-treated patients and 16 of their related bone marrow donors. TRB sequencing was performed on blood from all 35 or so PTCy patients with 1-year posttransplant specimens. Public TRB sequences were compared against a database of over 3,600 sequences linked to responses to pathogens, tumor antigens, self-antigens and alloantigens. TRA and TRB clonality were tightly correlated in eight to ten samples, so subsequent TCR analyses focused on TRB only. In 3 patients, TRB sequencing was also performed on up to roughly 3 more blood samples taken 2 to 5.2 years after transplant, and in a handful of patients, pretransplant blood was also TRB-sequenced.

TRB sequencing used genomic DNA with the immunoSEQ assay at survey resolution or the hsTCRB kit. The authors' analysis ran thus. The immunoSEQ software handled initial read processing, and the LymphoSeq R package was used for repertoire analyses. Clonality was calculated as 1 minus normalized Shannon entropy, and the Gini coefficient was also calculated for each TRB dataset. Phenotypes of unsorted samples were inferred by mapping TRB sequences from sorted subsets of the recipient or donor onto unsorted samples of the same recipient. TCRdb retrieved this table from immuneACCESS and kept in-frame rearrangements only. Not all clones are present; in checked studies, unresolved V genes account for under half, and no reason is known for the remainder. That table gives V, J and clone size, and the DNA gave D and trimming. This sample has about 12,000 clones, none of them a singleton. 25% to 30% of the sample goes to the ten largest clones.

There are 14 amino acids in the CDR3, from cysteine to phenylalanine inclusive. Here the CDR3 DNA is all that survives: 42 bases in frame from base 1. Taken from the germline V gene, the CDR1 and CDR2 loops are SGHRS and YFSETQ. The germline ends are 19 bases apart after V is trimmed by 6 bases and J by 7 bases. This clone occurred many times. The antigen it recognizes is unknown. No quality values exist for individual bases; no much larger clone is one base distant. The full study reports these points: Across approximately 45 patients, TRB clonality was highly associated with recipient CMV seropositivity and CMV reactivation, and PTCy diversity was similar to diversity in CNI/methotrexate controls. The TRB repertoires of T cells infiltrating skin or GI tract showed only limited overlap with the TRB repertoires of T cells in blood. Donor-recipient similarity was low at 1-2 months but rose over the first year, and later blood repertoires were often dominated by donor CD8+ memory clones.

The time point label, as the study defines it: posttransplant day relative to BM transplant. The treatment or condition label, read with the paper, signifies: high-dose cyclophosphamide on days +3 and +4 as single-agent GVHD prophylaxis. Patients in the PTCy group got busulfan and fludarabine conditioning, a marrow graft from a related or unrelated donor, and cyclophosphamide on days +3 and +4. PTCy-treated patients came from a prospective multi-institutional clinical trial. Mononuclear cells from peripheral blood and bone marrow were separated by Ficoll-Hypaque density centrifugation and then cryopreserved.

The receptor comes from a female patient aged 35-55 years who received an allogeneic stem cell transplant from an unrelated donor, was CMV-positive, and had acute GVHD only. Following a transplant, a fraction of the T cells may be traceable to the graft donor. The V and J genes are TRBV5-1 and TRBJ2-5, with TRBD1 as a weak D call on 6 bases. The specimen was PBMCs, collected after allogeneic stem cell transplant with posttransplant cyclophosphamide. The DNA sequence is as follows: TGCGCCAGCAAAACCCTATACAGGGAGCTGACCCAGTACTTC. This is translated as CASKTLYRELTQYF.